This T cell receptor (beta chain) is drawn from a study of T cells in Graves' hyperthyroidism and ophthalmopathy. The CDR3 is 13 residues long. Germline assignment: CDR1 LNHDA and CDR2 SQIVND (reference sequence). Unmatched junction bases numbered 4, after V lost 9 bases and J lost 5 bases. There are a few counts of this clonotype. Amplified TCR beta CDR3 regions derived from RNA transcripts. Carried out on the TCR CDR3, a first-round RT-PCR used the HTBI primer set. MiXCR, run by TCRdb on the multiplex PCR reads, gives a single entry per CDR3 protein. The sample carries some 350,000 distinct CDR3 sequences, 12% to 15% recorded once.

This sequence was found in a woman aged 40 to 50 with Graves' ophthalmopathy. The J gene is TRBJ2-2, the V gene TRBV19; 9 bases match TRBD1. Input material: blood. Here the CDR3 DNA reads TGTGCCAGCAGACAGGGGGTTACCGGGGAGCTGTTTTTT. Residues: CASRQGVTGELFF.